A single sample is the source of the 12 T cell receptor beta chains below, sequenced in a study of blood T cell repertoires in COVID-19. Sequencing used immunoSEQ multiplex PCR; TCRdb keeps in-frame clones, though not all of them. The repertoire holds 24,000 or so clones, with about 88% as singletons. The sequencing input was peripheral blood. The receptors stem from a human donor with acute or convalescent COVID-19. The donor label of this sample is uncertain.

The chain couples TRBV6-2 or TRBV6-3 to TRBJ2-2; 9 bases map to TRBD2. There are 15 residues in the CDR3. Losses at the gene ends were 3 bases for V and 6 bases for J; bases not matched to a gene: 5. Germline V lookup: CDR1 MNHEY, CDR2 SVGEGT. CDR3 sequence reads: CASSYGTSYAGELFF. The CDR3 nucleotides are TGTGCCAGCAGTTATGGGACTAGCTACGCCGGGGAGCTGTTTTTT.

V usage is TRBV5-1 and J usage is TRBJ2-5, with a weak D call TRBD2 (7 bases). The CDR3 is made up of 14 amino acids. The germline V and J ends were trimmed by 0 bases and 4 bases, with 10 bases remaining between them. Germline V gives CDR1 SGHRS, CDR2 YFSETQ. The CDR3 DNA reads TGCGCCAGCAGCTTGGCAGGGGAGGGAGAGACCCAGTACTTC. This translates into CASSLAGEGETQYF.

J is TRBJ2-7 and V is TRBV18; 8 positions agree with TRBD1. CDR3 length equals 17 residues. Germline CDR1 and CDR2: KGHSH and LQKENI. V lost 3 bases, J lost 7 bases, and 17 bases stayed unmatched. CDR3 residues: CASSPLAQAGGTGEQYF. The DNA for the CDR3 is TGTGCCAGCTCACCCCTTGCTCAGGCAGGGGGCACGGGTGAGCAGTACTTC.

The DNA of the CDR3 is TGCAGCGTAACTTCCTCTGGGGCCAACGTCCTGACTTTC. Translating it yields CSVTSSGANVLTF. V gene TRBV29-1 combines with J gene TRBJ2-6; D is unresolved. Per the germline V gene, CDR1 is SQVTM and CDR2 is ANQGSEA. CDR3 length equals 13 residues. Trimming shortened V by 6 bases and J by 0 bases, and 6 bases separated the two germline ends.

The chain employs TRBV5-6 and TRBJ2-7; TRBD1 matches 7 bases. The CDR3 sequence is 16 residues long. J was trimmed by 0 bases and V by 3 bases; bases with no gene match: 9. CDR1 is SGHDT and CDR2 is YYEEEE in the germline V gene. The CDR3 bases are TGTGCCAGCAGCTCATCGGGACAGTGGCGCTCCTACGAGCAGTACTTC. Amino acid sequence: CASSSSGQWRSYEQYF. The whole variable domain, filled in from reference TRBV5-6 and TRBJ2-7, reads DAGVTQSPTHLIKTRGQQVTLRCSPKSGHDTVSWYQQALGQGPQFIFQYYEEEERQRGNFPDRFSGHQFPNYSSELNVNALLLGDSALYLCASSSSGQWRSYEQYFGPGTRLTVT.

This sequence joins TRBV4-1 and TRBJ2-5; TRBD1 might be the D (6 bases). Per the germline V gene, CDR1 is MGHRA and CDR2 is YSYEKL. The germline V and J ends were trimmed by 2 bases and 4 bases, with 11 bases remaining between them. The CDR3 is 14 amino acids. CDR3 DNA sequence: TGCGCCAGCAGCCAACCGGGACACAGAGAGACCCAGTACTTC. Its protein is CASSQPGHRETQYF.

The chain carries TRBV2 and TRBJ2-1; 13 bases are a match to TRBD2. The V gene end was trimmed by 5 bases and the J gene end by 4 bases; junction bases not matched to a gene: 2. The CDR3 length is 15 residues. CDR1 SNHLY and CDR2 FYNNEI come from the germline V gene. DNA of the CDR3: TGTGCCAGCAGTCGGACTAGCGGGGGTTACAATGAGCAGTTCTTC. Residues: CASSRTSGGYNEQFF.

This chain joins TRBV6-6 and TRBJ1-1; D might be TRBD1 (6 bases). The CDR3 runs 14 residues. The germline CDR1 and CDR2 sequences are MNHNY and SVGAGI (reference sequence). With 6 bases removed from V and 4 bases from J, the gap between germline ends came to 15 bases. CDR3 loop: CASRPNREFTEAFF. CDR3 bases: TGTGCCAGCAGGCCCAACAGGGAGTTCACTGAAGCTTTCTTT.

The J gene is TRBJ2-3, the V gene TRBV6-5; the D gene is possibly TRBD1 (5 bases). The germline gives CDR1 MNHEY, CDR2 SVGAGI. The ends were cut back, 5 bases at V and 3 bases at J, with 9 bases in the middle. This CDR3 comprises 13 residues. The CDR3 here is CASSTRQTDTQYF. Written as DNA, the CDR3 is TGTGCCAGCAGTACCCGACAGACAGATACGCAGTATTTT.

The chain carries TRBV29-1 and TRBJ2-2, with D unresolved. Trimming took off 5 bases at V and 3 bases at J, with 19 bases between the two ends. The CDR3 spans 16 residues. Germline CDR1 is SQVTM and CDR2 is ANQGSEA. The CDR3 loop reads CSVIGQDYTYTGELFF. The CDR3 DNA reads TGCAGCGTTATTGGCCAGGATTACACCTACACCGGGGAGCTGTTTTTT.

The genes are TRBV18 and TRBJ1-1; tentatively, D is TRBD1 (6 bases). V was cut by 5 bases and J by 4 bases, with 17 bases left in between. The V gene's germline CDR1 is KGHSH and CDR2 LQKENI. This CDR3 has 15 amino acids. The CDR3 reads CASSETRGWFTEAFF. The CDR3 nucleotides are TGTGCCAGCTCAGAGACCAGGGGTTGGTTCACTGAAGCTTTCTTT.

V and J are TRBV4-2 and TRBJ2-3; TRBD2 matches 9 bases. Losses at the gene ends were 0 bases for V and 4 bases for J; bases not matched to a gene: 5. Germline V gene data show CDR1 as LGHNA and CDR2 as YNFKEQ. The CDR3 sequence is 16 residues long. The CDR3 DNA sequence: TGTGCCAGCAGCCAAGATATTAGCGGGGGCGCAGATACGCAGTATTTT. It is translated as CASSQDISGGADTQYF.